The 29 T cell receptor beta chains below come from one sample, sequenced in a study of PD-L1 blockade in urothelial cancer. Time point of the sample: pretreatment peripheral blood. Here immunoSEQ multiplex PCR was the method, and the copy in TCRdb shows in-frame clones only, minus some. Of just over 50,000 clones listed, approximately 77% are singletons. The material sequenced was PBMCs, taken around atezolizumab (anti-PD-L1) treatment. These receptors all stem from a man aged 65 to 85 with urothelial cancer.

Here the CDR3 reads CASSGQGTVTEAFF. The CDR3 nucleotides are TGTGCCAGCAGCGGACAGGGAACCGTCACTGAAGCTTTCTTT. This chain links TRBV5-4 with TRBJ1-1, with TRBD1 matching over 8 bases. From germline, CDR1 is SGHNT and CDR2 YYREEE (reference sequence). The CDR3 is 14 amino acids. The trim removed 4 bases at V and 4 bases at J, leaving 6 bases unmatched.

This clone was detected only a few times. J is TRBJ1-5 and V is TRBV6-1, with 8 bases identical to TRBD1. The CDR3 has 13 residues. After removal of 6 bases from V and 7 bases from J, the junction contained 5 bases not matched to a gene. The germline V gene has CDR1 MNHNS and CDR2 SASEGT. The CDR3 loop reads CASSGQGGQPQHF. The CDR3 bases are TGTGCCAGCAGCGGACAGGGCGGACAGCCCCAGCATTTT.

This clone was picked up one time. The chain uses TRBV5-1 and TRBJ1-2; 8 nucleotides match TRBD1. The V segment lost 5 bases and the J segment 6 bases; nucleotides outside the gene matches: 12. The germline V gene encodes CDR1 SGHRS and CDR2 YFSETQ. This CDR3 comprises 15 residues. The CDR3 region has the DNA TGCGCCAGCAGTTCGGACAGGGTAGGAGGGAATGGCTACACCTTC. Protein: CASSSDRVGGNGYTF.

This chain uses TRBV5-4 with TRBJ2-7; D may be TRBD1 (6 bases). Trimming removed 4 bases from V and 2 bases from J, with 13 bases in between. Germline loops: CDR1 SGHNT, CDR2 YYREEE (reference sequence). There are 14 residues in the CDR3. The CDR3 loop is CASSQGDITYEQYF. The DNA of the CDR3 is TGTGCCAGCAGCCAAGGGGACATAACCTACGAGCAGTACTTC.

This clone has only a few counts. V and J are TRBV27 and TRBJ1-1, with D hard to call. There are 12 residues in the CDR3. V shed 7 bases and J shed 3 bases, with 9 bases lying between them. CDR1 is MNHEY, CDR2 SMNVEV, per germline (reference sequence). CDR3 protein: CASNSYYTEAFF. CDR3 DNA sequence: TGTGCCAGCAACAGCTACTACACTGAAGCTTTCTTT.

The chain is built from TRBV11-2 and TRBJ1-3; a weak D match, TRBD1 (6 bases). Trimming pared 6 bases from V and 4 bases from J, leaving 10 bases between. The CDR3 loop spans 13 amino acids. CDR1 SGHAT and CDR2 FQNNGV come from the germline V gene. The CDR3 bases are TGTGCCAGCAGTCCAGGGACAGGAAACACCATATATTTT. The encoded protein is CASSPGTGNTIYF.

This clone was seen more than once but under ten times. J is TRBJ1-5 and V is TRBV6-1, with D maybe TRBD1 (6 bases). Germline V gives CDR1 MNHNS, CDR2 SASEGT. This CDR3 is built from 14 residues. Deletions cut 4 bases from V and 0 bases from J, with 7 bases between. The CDR3 loop reads CASSATGSNQPQHF. CDR3 nucleotides: TGTGCCAGCAGTGCGACAGGTAGCAATCAGCCCCAGCATTTT.

In the case of this clone: Mismatch with germline at one junction end may stem from a read error. This chain joins TRBV7-7 and TRBJ2-1, with D unclear. Per the germline V gene, CDR1 is SSHAT and CDR2 is FNYEAQ (reference sequence). The length of the CDR3 is 15 residues. CDR3 DNA sequence: TGTGCTAGCAGCTTAGACGGTCAGGTTAACAATGAGCAGTTCTTC. This codes for CASSLDGQVNNEQFF.

As concerns this clone: Germline is not matched at one junction end, which may reflect a read error. The V gene is TRBV7-6, the J gene TRBJ2-5, with D possibly being TRBD1 (5 bases). The CDR3 runs 14 residues. Per the germline V gene, CDR1 is SGHVS and CDR2 is FNYEAQ. The CDR3 sequence: CASSLLAGPPPNDF. The CDR3 nucleotides are TGTGCCAGCAGCTTACTTGCAGGGCCCCCCCCTAATGACTTC.

The gene calls are TRBV4-2 and TRBJ2-1; 7 positions agree with TRBD2. In germline, CDR1 is LGHNA, CDR2 YNFKEQ. With 0 bases clipped from V and 4 bases from J, the junction kept 15 bases outside the gene matches. The CDR3 contains 19 residues. The CDR3 DNA follows: TGTGCCAGCAGCCAAGATCCATTCGGGCTAGCGGTTACTTACAATGAGCAGTTCTTC. It yields the protein CASSQDPFGLAVTYNEQFF.

In its sample, this clone was seen a few times. V and J are TRBV5-1 and TRBJ2-2; 8 bases match TRBD1. CDR3 length equals 16 residues. Trimming cost V 4 bases and J 3 bases; bases outside gene matches: 8. Germline V gives CDR1 SGHRS, CDR2 YFSETQ. This CDR3 reads CASSRTQGADTGELFF. CDR3 bases: TGCGCCAGCAGCCGCACTCAGGGGGCGGACACCGGGGAGCTGTTTTTT.

This sequence joins TRBV5-4 and TRBJ1-2; 7 nucleotides line up with TRBD1. Germline CDR1 SGHNT, CDR2 YYREEE (reference sequence). V was pared by 0 bases and J by 14 bases, with 10 bases of the junction left unmatched. The CDR3 runs to 13 residues. CDR3 region: CASSLDVYRGFTF. As DNA, the CDR3 is TGTGCCAGCAGCTTGGATGTTTACAGGGGCTTTACCTTC.

The chain carries TRBV2 and TRBJ1-1; D not resolved. Germline V gene sequence: CDR1 SNHLY, CDR2 FYNNEI. The CDR3 extends over 14 amino acids. The V and J ends lost 4 bases and 1 base respectively, with 10 bases between them. CDR3 nucleotides: TGTGCCAGCAGTGTCGGACTCGAGAACACTGAAGCTTTCTTT. Its protein product is CASSVGLENTEAFF.

The chain recombines TRBV11-2 with TRBJ2-5; 8 nucleotides match TRBD2. Trimming at V came to 1 base and at J to 2 bases, leaving 9 bases not matched to a gene. This CDR3 comprises 17 residues. Germline assignment: CDR1 SGHAT and CDR2 FQNNGV. The CDR3 sequence is CASSLVGSGRVQETQYF. CDR3 coding DNA: TGTGCCAGCAGCTTAGTGGGAAGCGGGAGAGTTCAAGAGACCCAGTACTTC.

The chain has TRBV5-1 and TRBJ2-5, with TRBD2 as a possible D gene (6 bases). CDR1 is SGHRS and CDR2 is YFSETQ in the germline V gene. Deletions cut 5 bases from V and 14 bases from J, with 19 bases between. The CDR3 is made up of 12 amino acids. The chain's CDR3 is CASSLKPGLLYF. The DNA of the CDR3 is TGCGCCAGCAGTTTGAAACCGGGACTTCTCTACTTC.

The chain carries TRBV5-5 and TRBJ2-3; perhaps TRBD1 as D (5 bases). V dropped 4 bases and J dropped 3 bases, with 15 bases sitting between them. The length of the CDR3 is 15 residues. Germline CDR1 SGHKS, CDR2 YYEKEE (reference sequence). CDR3: CASSAVTVSTDTQYF. CDR3 bases: TGTGCCAGCAGCGCGGTGACAGTATCAACAGATACGCAGTATTTT.

The genes are TRBV6-6 and TRBJ1-2, with 7 positions matching TRBD1. Germline CDR1 is MNHNY and CDR2 is SVGAGI (reference sequence). V lost 7 bases, J lost 4 bases, and 9 bases stayed unmatched. The CDR3 runs 14 residues. CDR3 amino acids: CASKANRGGYGYTF. The CDR3 DNA reads TGTGCCAGCAAGGCGAACAGGGGTGGCTATGGCTACACCTTC.

The chain recombines TRBV7-9 with TRBJ1-5; D may be TRBD1 (5 bases). CDR1 is SEHNR and CDR2 is FQNEAQ in the germline V gene (reference sequence). This CDR3 contains 16 residues. Trimming stripped 4 bases from V and 1 base from J, with 14 bases between. The CDR3 sequence: CASSSGRGSSNQPQHF. The CDR3 region has the DNA TGTGCCAGCAGCTCGGGGCGGGGCTCCAGCAATCAGCCCCAGCATTTT.

Only a few counts were recorded for this clone. The V gene is TRBV7-2, the J gene TRBJ1-5; a possible D gene is TRBD1 (5 bases). CDR3 length: 15 amino acids. Trimming left V 1 base short and J 7 bases short, with 14 bases between. Germline V gene data show CDR1 as SGHTA and CDR2 as FQGNSA. CDR3 DNA: TGTGCCAGCAGCTTAGGGGGGGAGGGTTGGCAGCCCCAGCATTTT. It specifies CASSLGGEGWQPQHF. Combining the CDR3 with reference TRBV7-2 and TRBJ1-5 gives the whole variable domain GAGVSQSPSNKVTEKGKDVELRCDPISGHTALYWYRQSLGQGLEFLIYFQGNSAPDKSGLPSDRFSAERTGGSVSTLTIQRTQQEDSAVYLCASSLGGEGWQPQHFGDGTRLSIL.

This clone was picked up a small number of times. The chain uses TRBV28 and TRBJ1-2; no definite D call. The CDR3 consists of 15 residues. Looked up from germline, CDR1 is MDHEN and CDR2 is SYDVKM. V lost 5 bases and J lost 7, with 20 bases in between. The CDR3 bases are TGTGCCAGCAGTCCCCCCGGGTTTTCCCTCCTTGGCTACACCTTC. Protein: CASSPPGFSLLGYTF.

The chain has TRBV7-2 and TRBJ1-6; TRBD1 matches 7 bases. Germline CDR1 is SGHTA and CDR2 is FQGNSA. Unmatched junction bases numbered 5, after V lost 6 bases and J lost 0 bases. The CDR3 has 16 residues. CDR3: CASRPGQSSYNSPLHF. The CDR3 DNA reads as TGTGCCAGCAGACCGGGACAGAGCTCCTATAATTCACCCCTCCACTTT.

The CDR3 region is CASSASGTGHYGYTF. The CDR3 DNA sequence: TGCGCCAGCAGCGCATCCGGGACAGGGCACTATGGCTACACCTTC. This chain uses TRBV5-1 with TRBJ1-2; TRBD1 matches 9 bases. CDR3 size: 15 residues. After removal of 4 bases from V and 3 bases from J, the junction contained 7 bases not matched to a gene. Germline V gene lookup returns CDR1 SGHRS and CDR2 YFSETQ. Combining the CDR3 with reference TRBV5-1 and TRBJ1-2 gives the whole variable domain KAGVTQTPRYLIKTRGQQVTLSCSPISGHRSVSWYQQTPGQGLQFLFEYFSETQRNKGNFPGRFSGRQFSNSRSEMNVSTLELGDSALYLCASSASGTGHYGYTFGSGTRLTVV.

The V call is TRBV10-3, the J call TRBJ2-6; TRBD1 aligns across 9 bases. The CDR3 runs to 15 residues. V gave up 10 bases and J gave up 2 bases; unmatched junction bases: 6. Per the germline V gene, CDR1 is ENHRY and CDR2 is SYGVKD. CDR3 sequence (DNA): TGTGCCACGGGACAGGGAGGCACTGGGGCCAACGTCCTGACTTTC. Translating it yields CATGQGGTGANVLTF.

The J gene is TRBJ2-5, the V gene TRBV7-9; 10 bases map to TRBD2. Germline V gene data show CDR1 as SEHNR and CDR2 as FQNEAQ (reference sequence). V lost 3 bases and J lost 5; bases outside the gene matches: 6. CDR3 length: 15 residues. The CDR3 is CASSFLLAGLETQYF. Here the CDR3 DNA reads TGTGCCAGCAGCTTCCTACTAGCGGGGCTGGAGACCCAGTACTTC.

The V gene is TRBV11-3, the J gene TRBJ1-1, with D maybe TRBD1 (6 bases). The V end lost 6 bases, the J end lost 6 bases, and 17 bases lay between the germline ends. Germline V lookup: CDR1 SGHNT, CDR2 YENEEA. The CDR3 has 14 amino acids. CDR3 sequence (DNA): TGTGCCAGCAGAGGGAACAGGGTTATGTCTGAAGCTTTCTTT. Residues: CASRGNRVMSEAFF.

The rearrangement joins TRBV7-8 to TRBJ2-2; TRBD1 matches 10 bases. With 3 bases clipped from V and 1 base from J, the junction kept 5 bases outside the gene matches. CDR1 SGHVS and CDR2 FQNEAQ come from the germline V gene. This CDR3 is built from 17 residues. The CDR3 nucleotides read TGTGCCAGCAGCTTGGGACAGGGGTTGGGGAACACCGGGGAGCTGTTTTTT. Its protein product is CASSLGQGLGNTGELFF.

The V and J genes are TRBV11-2 and TRBJ2-1; TRBD2 matches 7 bases. There are 13 residues in the CDR3. Germline CDR1 is SGHAT and CDR2 is FQNNGV. The V and J ends lost 0 bases and 10 bases, in that order; junction bases with no gene match: 3. CDR3 sequence (DNA): TGTGCCAGCAGCTTAGATCCGGGAGGAGAGCAGTTCTTC. Encoded protein: CASSLDPGGEQFF. Full variable domain (rest looked up from reference TRBV11-2 and TRBJ2-1): EAGVAQSPRYKIIEKRQSVAFWCNPISGHATLYWYQQILGQGPKLLIQFQNNGVVDDSQLPKDRFSAERLKGVDSTLKIQPAKLEDSAVYLCASSLDPGGEQFFGPGTRLTVL.

V usage is TRBV28 and J usage is TRBJ2-5, with 8 bases aligning to TRBD2. Germline V gene lookup returns CDR1 MDHEN and CDR2 SYDVKM. The CDR3 is 15 residues long. V trimming: 2 bases; J trimming: 1 base; junction bases outside the gene matches: 3. Here the CDR3 reads CASSLQREFQETQYF. CDR3 sequence (DNA): TGTGCCAGCAGTTTACAGCGGGAGTTCCAAGAGACCCAGTACTTC.

The CDR3 sequence: CASTRSGQGASEAFF. The CDR3 nucleotides read TGTGCCAGCACCCGAAGTGGGCAGGGGGCAAGTGAAGCTTTCTTT. The chain combines TRBV6-1 with TRBJ1-1; 8 bases line up with TRBD1. Germline CDR1 MNHNS, CDR2 SASEGT. V shed 7 bases and J 7 bases; nucleotides not matched to a gene: 14. The CDR3 is 15 amino acids.